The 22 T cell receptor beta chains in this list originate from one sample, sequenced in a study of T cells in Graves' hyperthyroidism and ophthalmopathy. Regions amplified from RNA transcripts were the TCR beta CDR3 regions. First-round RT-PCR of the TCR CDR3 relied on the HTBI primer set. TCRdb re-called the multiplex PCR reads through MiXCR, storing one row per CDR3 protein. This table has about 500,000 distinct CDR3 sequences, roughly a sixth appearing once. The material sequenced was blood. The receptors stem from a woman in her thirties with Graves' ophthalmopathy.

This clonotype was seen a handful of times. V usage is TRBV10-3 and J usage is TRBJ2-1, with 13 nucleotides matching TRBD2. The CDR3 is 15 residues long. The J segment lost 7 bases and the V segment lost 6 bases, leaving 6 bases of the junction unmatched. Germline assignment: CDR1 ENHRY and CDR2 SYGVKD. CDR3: CAIRALAGGPNEQFF. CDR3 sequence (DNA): TGTGCCATCAGGGCACTAGCGGGAGGGCCTAATGAGCAGTTCTTC.

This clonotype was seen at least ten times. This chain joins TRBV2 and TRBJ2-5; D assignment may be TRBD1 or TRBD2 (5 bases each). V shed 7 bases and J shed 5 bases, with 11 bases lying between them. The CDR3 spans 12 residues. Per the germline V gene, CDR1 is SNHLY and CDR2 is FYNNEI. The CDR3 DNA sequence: TGTGCCAGCAAGCTGGGGGTGGAGACCCAGTACTTC. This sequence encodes CASKLGVETQYF.

Here the CDR3 reads CASSYSVGELFF. In DNA, the CDR3 is TGTGCCAGCAGTTACTCGGTGGGGGAGCTGTTTTTT. The rearrangement uses TRBV28 and TRBJ2-2; D unclear. The germline CDR1 and CDR2 sequences are MDHEN and SYDVKM. The CDR3 length is 12 residues. The ends were cut back, 4 bases at V and 8 bases at J, with 8 bases in the middle.

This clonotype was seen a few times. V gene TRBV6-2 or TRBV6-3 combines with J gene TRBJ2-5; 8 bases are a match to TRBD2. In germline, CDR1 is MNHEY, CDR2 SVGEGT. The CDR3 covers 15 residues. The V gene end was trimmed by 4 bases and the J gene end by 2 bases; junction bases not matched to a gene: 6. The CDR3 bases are TGTGCCAGCAGTTCATCAGCGGGAGTGCAAGAGACCCAGTACTTC. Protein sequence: CASSSSAGVQETQYF.

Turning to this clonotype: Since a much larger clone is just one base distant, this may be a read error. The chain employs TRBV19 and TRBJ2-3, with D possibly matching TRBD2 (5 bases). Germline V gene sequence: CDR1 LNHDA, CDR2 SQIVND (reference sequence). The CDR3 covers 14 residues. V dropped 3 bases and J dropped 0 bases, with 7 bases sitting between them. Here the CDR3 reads CASSIPGSTDTQYF. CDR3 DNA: TGTGCCAGTAGTATTCCGGGGAGCACAGATACGCAGTATTTT.

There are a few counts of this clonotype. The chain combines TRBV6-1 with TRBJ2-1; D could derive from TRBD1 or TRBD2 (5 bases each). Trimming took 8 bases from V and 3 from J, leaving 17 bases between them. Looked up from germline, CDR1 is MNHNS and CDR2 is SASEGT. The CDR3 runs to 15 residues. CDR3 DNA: TGTGCCAGCCCAAACGTGGGGGATTACTACAATGAGCAGTTCTTC. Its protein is CASPNVGDYYNEQFF.

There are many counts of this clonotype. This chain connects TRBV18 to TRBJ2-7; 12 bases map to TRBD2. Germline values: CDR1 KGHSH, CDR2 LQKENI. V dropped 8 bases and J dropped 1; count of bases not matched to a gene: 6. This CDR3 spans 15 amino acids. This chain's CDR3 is CASSPGTSGSYEQYF. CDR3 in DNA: TGTGCCAGCAGTCCCGGGACTAGCGGGTCCTACGAGCAGTACTTC.

CDR3: CASIGTTNTGELFF. In DNA, the CDR3 is TGTGCCAGCATCGGGACTACGAACACCGGGGAGCTGTTTTTT. V usage is TRBV6-1 and J usage is TRBJ2-2; 7 bases agree with TRBD2. The CDR3 is 14 residues long. With 7 bases clipped from V and 0 bases from J, the junction kept 2 bases outside the gene matches. The germline gives CDR1 MNHNS, CDR2 SASEGT.

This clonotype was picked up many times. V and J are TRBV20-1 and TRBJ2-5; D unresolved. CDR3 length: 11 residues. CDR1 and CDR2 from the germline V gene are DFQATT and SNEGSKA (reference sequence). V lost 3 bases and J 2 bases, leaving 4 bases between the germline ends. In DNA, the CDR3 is TGCAGTGCTAGTGATCAAGAGACCCAGTACTTC. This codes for CSASDQETQYF.

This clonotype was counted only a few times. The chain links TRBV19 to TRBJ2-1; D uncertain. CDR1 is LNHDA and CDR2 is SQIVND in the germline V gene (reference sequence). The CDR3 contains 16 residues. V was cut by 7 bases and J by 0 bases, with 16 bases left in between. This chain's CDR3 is CASTGLSMSSYNEQFF. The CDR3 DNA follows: TGTGCCAGTACGGGCTTGTCTATGAGCTCCTACAATGAGCAGTTCTTC.

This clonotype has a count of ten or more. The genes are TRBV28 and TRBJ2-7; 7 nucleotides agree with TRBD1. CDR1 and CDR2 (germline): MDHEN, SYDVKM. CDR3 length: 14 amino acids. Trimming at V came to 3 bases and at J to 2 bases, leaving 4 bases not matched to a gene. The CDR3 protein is CASSFLGQTYEQYF. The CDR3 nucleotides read TGTGCCAGCAGTTTCTTGGGACAGACCTACGAGCAGTACTTC.

The CDR3 is CSARSIGVAGLAVQETQYF. CDR3 DNA sequence: TGCAGTGCTAGATCCATCGGGGTGGCGGGACTAGCGGTCCAAGAGACCCAGTACTTC. The chain is built from TRBV20-1 and TRBJ2-5; 11 bases line up with TRBD2. Germline V CDR1 and CDR2: DFQATT, SNEGSKA (reference sequence). Losses at the gene ends were 2 bases for V and 1 base for J; bases not matched to a gene: 15. The CDR3 consists of 19 residues.

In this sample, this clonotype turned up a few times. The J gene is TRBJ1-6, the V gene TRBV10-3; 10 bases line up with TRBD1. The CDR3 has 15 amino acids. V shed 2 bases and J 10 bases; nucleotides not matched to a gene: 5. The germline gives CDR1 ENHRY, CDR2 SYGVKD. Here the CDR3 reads CAISEDRGPGSPLHF. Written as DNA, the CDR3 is TGTGCCATCAGTGAGGACAGGGGGCCCGGGTCACCCCTCCACTTT.

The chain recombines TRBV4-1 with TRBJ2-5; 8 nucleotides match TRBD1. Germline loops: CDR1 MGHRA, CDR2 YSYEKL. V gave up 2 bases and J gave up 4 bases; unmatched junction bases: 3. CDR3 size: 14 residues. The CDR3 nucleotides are TGCGCCAGCAGCCAACAGGGGGCTGGAGAGACCCAGTACTTC. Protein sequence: CASSQQGAGETQYF.

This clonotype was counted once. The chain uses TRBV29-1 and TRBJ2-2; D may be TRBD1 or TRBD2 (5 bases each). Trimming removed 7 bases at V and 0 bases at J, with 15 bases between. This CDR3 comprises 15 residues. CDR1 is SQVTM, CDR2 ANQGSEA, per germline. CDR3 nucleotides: TGCAGCGCTAGAAGGTGGGGACCGAACACCGGGGAGCTGTTTTTT. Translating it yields CSARRWGPNTGELFF.

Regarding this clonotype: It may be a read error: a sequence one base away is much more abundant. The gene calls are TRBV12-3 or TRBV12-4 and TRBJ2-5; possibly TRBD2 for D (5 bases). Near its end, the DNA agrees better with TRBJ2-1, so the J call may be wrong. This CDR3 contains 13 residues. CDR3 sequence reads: CASGPSGTETQFF. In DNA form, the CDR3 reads TGTGCCAGCGGCCCCTCGGGAACAGAGACCCAGTTCTTC.

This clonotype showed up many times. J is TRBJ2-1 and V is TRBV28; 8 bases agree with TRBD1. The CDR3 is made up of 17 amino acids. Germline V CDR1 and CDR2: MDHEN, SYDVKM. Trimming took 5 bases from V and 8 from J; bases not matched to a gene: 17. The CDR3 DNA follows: TGTGCCAGCAGTCCACGAACGGACAGGGACGAGTACGATGAGCAGTTCTTC. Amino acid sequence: CASSPRTDRDEYDEQFF. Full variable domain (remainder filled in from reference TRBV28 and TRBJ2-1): DVKVTQSSRYLVKRTGEKVFLECVQDMDHENMFWYRQDPGLGLRLIYFSYDVKMKEKGDIPEGYSVSREKKERFSLILESASTNQTSMYLCASSPRTDRDEYDEQFFGPGTRLTVL.

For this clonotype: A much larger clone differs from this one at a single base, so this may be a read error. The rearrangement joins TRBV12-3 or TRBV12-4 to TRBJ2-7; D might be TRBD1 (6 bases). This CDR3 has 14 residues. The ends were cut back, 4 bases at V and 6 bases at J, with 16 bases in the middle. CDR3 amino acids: CASSSVLQGCEQYF. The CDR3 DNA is TGTGCCAGCAGTTCTGTTTTACAGGGTTGCGAGCAGTACTTC.

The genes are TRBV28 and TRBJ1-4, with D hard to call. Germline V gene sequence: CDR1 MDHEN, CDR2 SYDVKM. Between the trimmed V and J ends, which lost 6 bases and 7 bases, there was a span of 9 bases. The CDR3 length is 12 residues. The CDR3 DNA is TGTGCCAGCAGAATGACTCGTGAAAAACTGTTTTTT. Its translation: CASRMTREKLFF.

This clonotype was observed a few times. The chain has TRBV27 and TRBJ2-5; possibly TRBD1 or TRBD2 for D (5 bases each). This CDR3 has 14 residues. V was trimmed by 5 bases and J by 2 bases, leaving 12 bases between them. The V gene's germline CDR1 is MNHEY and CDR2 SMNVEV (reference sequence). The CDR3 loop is CASSNGAFQETQYF. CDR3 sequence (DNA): TGTGCCAGCAGTAACGGGGCTTTTCAAGAGACCCAGTACTTC.

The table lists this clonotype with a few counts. The CDR3, as DNA: TGTGCCAGCAGCCCTTACGGACTAGCGGGAGGGCCGTCTGGCGATGAGCAGTTCTTC. This encodes CASSPYGLAGGPSGDEQFF. The genes are TRBV4-2 and TRBJ2-1, with 15 bases that match TRBD2. CDR1 is LGHNA and CDR2 is YNFKEQ in the germline V gene. The CDR3 is 19 residues long. Trimming took 4 bases from V and 8 from J; bases not matched to a gene: 15.

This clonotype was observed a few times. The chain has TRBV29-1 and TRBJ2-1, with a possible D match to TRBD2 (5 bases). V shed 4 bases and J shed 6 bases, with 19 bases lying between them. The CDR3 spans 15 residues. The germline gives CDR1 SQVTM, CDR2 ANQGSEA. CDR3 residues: CSVADSNKGLNEQFF. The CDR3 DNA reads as TGCAGCGTTGCAGACTCCAACAAAGGACTCAATGAGCAGTTCTTC.